The 12 T cell receptor beta chains below all came from one sample that was sequenced in a study of blood T cell repertoires in COVID-19. Here immunoSEQ multiplex PCR was the method, and the copy in TCRdb shows in-frame clones only, minus some. Of approximately 220,000 clones in the sample, approximately 84% were seen once. Sample: peripheral blood. The source is a woman older than 75 with acute or convalescent COVID-19.

The chain employs TRBV7-9 and TRBJ2-1, with 16 bases identical to TRBD2. CDR1 and CDR2 from the germline V gene are SEHNR and FQNEAQ (reference sequence). CDR3 length: 18 amino acids. Trimming at V came to 5 bases and at J to 2 bases, leaving 6 bases not matched to a gene. CDR3 DNA sequence: TGTGCCAGCAGCGTAGAGGGACTAGCGGGAGGGACCTACAATGAGCAGTTCTTC. Its protein product is CASSVEGLAGGTYNEQFF.

This chain links TRBV7-2 with TRBJ1-5, with D unclear. The CDR3 is 14 residues long. Trimming shortened V by 2 bases and J by 4 bases, and 9 bases separated the two germline ends. CDR1 is SGHTA, CDR2 FQGNSA, per germline. This CDR3 is CASSLTRGNQPQHF. CDR3 DNA: TGTGCCAGCAGCTTAACTCGGGGAAATCAGCCCCAGCATTTT.

The V call is TRBV2, the J call TRBJ1-4, with D hard to call. The CDR3 is 16 amino acids. Germline assignment: CDR1 SNHLY and CDR2 FYNNEI. V was cut by 4 bases and J by 5 bases, with 17 bases left in between. The CDR3 reads CASSGERSAANEKLFF. CDR3 bases: TGTGCCAGCAGTGGTGAGCGTTCGGCGGCCAATGAAAAACTGTTTTTT.

The chain links TRBV19 to TRBJ1-1; D call uncertain. Germline CDR1 and CDR2: LNHDA and SQIVND (reference sequence). Trimming removed 7 bases from V and 5 bases from J, with 14 bases in between. This CDR3 has 13 amino acids. CDR3 DNA: TGTGCCAGTACCCTTACACCCGGGACTGAAGCTTTCTTT. Its translation is CASTLTPGTEAFF.

The chain couples TRBV5-1 to TRBJ2-1; 7 bases align to TRBD1. Germline trimming cut 0 bases from V and 4 bases from J; bases unmatched to any gene: 4. Germline V gene sequence: CDR1 SGHRS, CDR2 YFSETQ. This CDR3 comprises 15 residues. The CDR3: CASSLGQGQYNEQFF. The DNA of the CDR3 is TGCGCCAGCAGCTTGGGACAGGGCCAGTACAATGAGCAGTTCTTC. Full variable domain (outside the CDR3, taken from reference TRBV5-1 and TRBJ2-1): KAGVTQTPRYLIKTRGQQVTLSCSPISGHRSVSWYQQTPGQGLQFLFEYFSETQRNKGNFPGRFSGRQFSNSRSEMNVSTLELGDSALYLCASSLGQGQYNEQFFGPGTRLTVL.

The chain uses TRBV2 and TRBJ2-5; D may be TRBD1 (6 bases). Germline assignment: CDR1 SNHLY and CDR2 FYNNEI. This CDR3 spans 13 amino acids. Trimming pared 10 bases from V and 4 bases from J, leaving 16 bases between. CDR3 loop: CATEQGRGETQYF. DNA of the CDR3: TGTGCCACCGAACAGGGACGCGGAGAGACCCAGTACTTC.

On this clone: Within the sample, other DNA sequences also encode this same CDR3. The genes are TRBV5-6 and TRBJ1-6; 10 nucleotides agree with TRBD1. CDR3 length: 14 residues. From germline, CDR1 is SGHDT and CDR2 YYEEEE. Trimming took 2 bases from V and 10 from J; bases not matched to a gene: 3. The CDR3 DNA follows: TGTGCCAGCAGCTTCGGACAGGGGGACTCACCCCTCCACTTT. Its translation is CASSFGQGDSPLHF.

This chain connects TRBV9 to TRBJ2-2; 8 bases map to TRBD2. CDR1 is SGDLS and CDR2 is YYNGEE in the germline V gene. After removal of 3 bases from V and 8 bases from J, the junction contained 9 bases not matched to a gene. CDR3 length: 15 amino acids. The CDR3 DNA reads TGTGCCAGCAGCGCCGGGGGGGCAGCTATAGGGGAGCTGTTTTTT. The encoded protein is CASSAGGAAIGELFF. The whole variable domain, filled in from reference TRBV9 and TRBJ2-2, reads DSGVTQTPKHLITATGQRVTLRCSPRSGDLSVYWYQQSLDQGLQFLIQYYNGEERAKGNILERFSAQQFPDLHSELNLSSLELGDSALYFCASSAGGAAIGELFFGEGSRLTVL.

This clone has just a few counts. V usage is TRBV4-1 and J usage is TRBJ2-7; D might be TRBD1 (6 bases). Germline V gene lookup returns CDR1 MGHRA and CDR2 YSYEKL. V was clipped by 0 bases and J by 6 bases, with 15 bases between them. The CDR3 has 15 residues. The CDR3 region is CASSQDLQGFVEQYF. The CDR3 region has the DNA TGCGCCAGCAGCCAAGATCTACAGGGATTCGTCGAGCAGTACTTC.

This clone showed up just once. The chain couples TRBV19 to TRBJ2-2; D may be TRBD1 (5 bases). The CDR3 spans 13 residues. With 4 bases removed from V and 5 bases from J, the gap between germline ends came to 8 bases. Germline V gene lookup returns CDR1 LNHDA and CDR2 SQIVND (reference sequence). The chain's CDR3 is CASSTQGTGELFF. The CDR3 DNA reads TGTGCCAGTAGTACCCAGGGAACCGGGGAGCTGTTTTTT.

The rearrangement joins TRBV7-2 to TRBJ2-7, with 8 bases identical to TRBD2. The V segment lost 2 bases and the J segment 4 bases; nucleotides outside the gene matches: 7. Germline CDR1 and CDR2: SGHTA and FQGNSA. CDR3 length: 15 residues. The CDR3 DNA reads as TGTGCCAGCAGCTTATCGAGCGGGGGAGCATACGAGCAGTACTTC. This gives the protein CASSLSSGGAYEQYF.

This clone was seen at least ten times. This chain links TRBV6-1 with TRBJ2-7, with D possibly being TRBD1 (5 bases). V lost 2 bases to trimming and J lost 0 bases, with 11 bases between them. The V gene's germline CDR1 is MNHNS and CDR2 SASEGT. This CDR3 region has 15 residues. In DNA, the CDR3 is TGTGCCAGCAGTGAATCGCAGGGAAACTCCTACGAGCAGTACTTC. Its translation: CASSESQGNSYEQYF.